The TCR beta chain under discussion was sequenced for a study of blood T cell repertoires in COVID-19. Study in general: The study drew acute and convalescent COVID-19 samples from the United States, Italy and Spain. Sample material is recorded as cDNA or gDNA derived from T cells, B-cell-depleted T cells, or PBMCs.

The authors' processing: Cell counts per sample came from amplifying reference gene primers. The protocol was immunoSEQ multiplex PCR, while the TCRdb copy is restricted to in-frame clones and leaves out a portion. D and trimming come from the DNA, and the V and J calls and clone size come from that table. The data show approximately 90,000 clones, roughly 90% seen once. From germline, CDR1 is SGDLS and CDR2 YYNGEE. This CDR3 comprises 16 residues. The V gene end was trimmed by 3 bases and the J gene end by 4 bases; junction bases not matched to a gene: 11. Sequenced input: peripheral blood. The sequence came from a woman aged 80 or over with acute or convalescent COVID-19. The chain joins TRBV9 to TRBJ1-1, with TRBD1 matching 8 bases. CDR3 nucleotide sequence: TGTGCCAGCAGCGAGCCCCGGACAGGGTGGAGCACTGAAGCTTTCTTT. Its protein product is CASSEPRTGWSTEAFF. Full variable domain (missing parts from reference TRBV9 and TRBJ1-1): DSGVTQTPKHLITATGQRVTLRCSPRSGDLSVYWYQQSLDQGLQFLIQYYNGEERAKGNILERFSAQQFPDLHSELNLSSLELGDSALYFCASSEPRTGWSTEAFFGQGTRLTVV.